The source of this T cell receptor (beta chain) is a study of cytomegalovirus exposure and HLA in healthy donors. Study-wide points: A few chains linked to CMV were shown in vitro to be specific for CMV antigens. Reportedly, TCR beta sequences accurately predicted HLA-A and HLA-B alleles in most subjects. In a later analysis, TCR beta V- and J-gene trimming showed a link to a missense DCLRE1C variant.

The CDR3 totals 13 residues. V lost 0 bases, J lost 1 base, and 4 bases lay in between. Germline V gene data show CDR1 as SGHRS and CDR2 as YFSETQ. About this clone: Its antigen is not known.

The study ran its PCR with 60 Vbeta and 13 Jbeta primers. Profiled with immunoSEQ multiplex PCR; TCRdb holds only in-frame clones, not every one. The data hold approximately 61,000 clones, with roughly 68% observed a single time. Material for sequencing was PBMCs. The gene calls are TRBV5-1 and TRBJ1-1; the D is unclear. The receptor comes from a woman in her 50s in good health and CMV-seronegative. As DNA, the CDR3 is TGCGCCAGCAGCTTGGACAGGAACACTGAAGCTTTCTTT. Amino acid sequence: CASSLDRNTEAFF.